Following are 27 T cell receptor beta chains from one sample sequenced in a study of blood T cell repertoires in COVID-19. Sequenced by immunoSEQ multiplex PCR; TCRdb stores in-frame clones only, minus some. The top ten clones hold 1.5% of a sample with around 210,000 clones, 85% to 90% of them seen once. Material for sequencing was peripheral blood. These receptors were collected from a man in his late teens or twenties with active or convalescent COVID-19.

The J gene is TRBJ1-1, the V gene TRBV29-1; a weak D match, TRBD1 (6 bases). This CDR3 has 14 residues. Trimming took 5 bases from V and 5 from J, leaving 18 bases between them. CDR1 and CDR2 from the germline V gene are SQVTM and ANQGSEA. The CDR3 protein is CSVIPGHLMTEAFF. CDR3 sequence (DNA): TGCAGCGTTATTCCGGGACACCTAATGACTGAAGCTTTCTTT.

This CDR3 is CASSHLAINVHEQFF. CDR3 DNA sequence: TGTGCCAGCAGCCACCTAGCGATAAACGTCCATGAGCAGTTCTTC. The V gene is TRBV6-5, the J gene TRBJ2-1, with D tentatively TRBD2 (6 bases). Germline V gives CDR1 MNHEY, CDR2 SVGAGI. Trimming cost V 6 bases and J 8 bases, with 20 bases left between them. CDR3 length: 15 residues.

The chain couples TRBV6-2 or TRBV6-3 to TRBJ2-5; 9 bases line up with TRBD2. CDR1 and CDR2 from the germline V gene are MNHEY and SVGEGT. Trimming took 4 bases from V and 1 from J; bases not matched to a gene: 10. This CDR3 is 17 amino acids long. Here the CDR3 DNA reads TGTGCCAGCAGTTCCCTCTATAAGCGGGAGGTCCAAGAGACCCAGTACTTC. Amino acids: CASSSLYKREVQETQYF.

The chain has TRBV19 and TRBJ1-1; 11 bases fit TRBD1. Germline V gives CDR1 LNHDA, CDR2 SQIVND (reference sequence). The CDR3 is made up of 15 amino acids. V lost 8 bases and J lost 4; bases outside the gene matches: 9. CDR3 sequence reads: CASSRTGGASTEAFF. In DNA, the CDR3 is TGTGCCAGTTCTCGGACAGGGGGCGCGTCCACTGAAGCTTTCTTT.

The genes are TRBV18 and TRBJ1-2; tentative D call: TRBD1 (5 bases). The germline V gene encodes CDR1 KGHSH and CDR2 LQKENI. Trimming took off 3 bases at V and 3 bases at J, with 17 bases between the two ends. CDR3 length: 16 amino acids. CDR3 nucleotides: TGTGCCAGCTCACCCCAGAGCTTTCAGGGCGACTATGGCTACACCTTC. This codes for CASSPQSFQGDYGYTF. The whole variable domain, remainder taken from reference TRBV18 and TRBJ1-2, is NAGVMQNPRHLVRRRGQEARLRCSPMKGHSHVYWYRQLPEEGLKFMVYLQKENIIDESGMPKERFSAEFPKEGPSILRIQQVVRGDSAAYFCASSPQSFQGDYGYTFGSGTRLTVV.

The rearrangement uses TRBV19 and TRBJ1-1; D gene uncertain. Deletions cut 5 bases from V and 1 base from J, with 14 bases between. Germline CDR1 LNHDA, CDR2 SQIVND (reference sequence). The CDR3 runs to 15 residues. CDR3 coding DNA: TGTGCCAGTAGTGGGAGGGTTTCAGGGAACACTGAAGCTTTCTTT. Translating it yields CASSGRVSGNTEAFF.

This clone turned up a few times. The chain uses TRBV29-1 and TRBJ1-1; TRBD1 matches 9 bases. The CDR3 consists of 13 residues. Looked up from germline, CDR1 is SQVTM and CDR2 is ANQGSEA. V lost 7 bases, J lost 11 bases, and 14 bases stayed unmatched. Written as DNA, the CDR3 is TGCAGCGGCGGGGGACAGGGCGGTCGTGGGGCTTTCTTT. Translation gives CSGGGQGGRGAFF.

The chain is built from TRBV30 and TRBJ2-3, with 7 bases that match TRBD1. After removal of 1 base from V and 3 bases from J, the junction contained 4 bases not matched to a gene. Germline-derived CDR1 and CDR2 are GTSNPN and SVGIG (reference sequence). This CDR3 has 14 residues. CDR3 DNA sequence: TGTGCCTGGAGTGGACAGGGAGTGACAGATACGCAGTATTTT. Its protein is CAWSGQGVTDTQYF. The full variable domain, rest sourced from reference TRBV30 and TRBJ2-3, is SQTIHQWPATLVQPVGSPLSLECTVEGTSNPNLYWYRQAAGRGLQLLFYSVGIGQISSEVPQNLSASRPQDRQFILSSKKLLLSDSGFYLCAWSGQGVTDTQYFGPGTRLTVL.

The chain has TRBV4-3 and TRBJ2-7, with 9 bases fitting TRBD2. V lost 1 base to trimming and J lost 0 bases; unmatched junction nucleotides: 4. Germline V lookup: CDR1 LGHNA, CDR2 YSLEER. The CDR3 loop spans 16 amino acids. The CDR3 loop is CASSQVWREGSYEQYF. The CDR3 nucleotides are TGCGCCAGCAGCCAAGTGTGGCGGGAGGGCTCCTACGAGCAGTACTTC.

The chain combines TRBV11-3 with TRBJ1-1, with 12 nucleotides matching TRBD1. The trim removed 5 bases at V and 2 bases at J, leaving 3 bases unmatched. The CDR3 spans 15 residues. Germline CDR1 and CDR2: SGHNT and YENEEA. CDR3 coding DNA: TGTGCCAGCAGCCCGGGACAGGGGGCTAACACTGAAGCTTTCTTT. Its protein product is CASSPGQGANTEAFF.

This clone was seen just once. The J gene is TRBJ2-5, the V gene TRBV9; 13 nucleotides line up with TRBD2. This CDR3 has 18 residues. Germline assignment: CDR1 SGDLS and CDR2 YYNGEE. The V gene end was trimmed by 0 bases and the J gene end by 2 bases; junction bases not matched to a gene: 7. The CDR3 loop is CASSVGGTSGTSQETQYF. CDR3 in DNA: TGTGCCAGCAGCGTAGGGGGGACTAGCGGGACTTCTCAAGAGACCCAGTACTTC. Looking up the rest from reference TRBV9 and TRBJ2-5 gives the full variable domain: DSGVTQTPKHLITATGQRVTLRCSPRSGDLSVYWYQQSLDQGLQFLIQYYNGEERAKGNILERFSAQQFPDLHSELNLSSLELGDSALYFCASSVGGTSGTSQETQYFGPGTRLLVL.

The V call is TRBV7-2, the J call TRBJ2-7; the match to TRBD1 covers 7 bases. V was clipped by 1 base and J by 6 bases; unmatched bases: 6. Germline values: CDR1 SGHTA, CDR2 FQGNSA. The CDR3 is 14 residues long. This CDR3 reads CASSLDRGFGEQYF. CDR3 bases: TGTGCCAGCAGCTTAGACAGGGGTTTCGGCGAGCAGTACTTC.

The chain recombines TRBV6-5 with TRBJ2-7; the match to TRBD1 covers 10 bases. V lost 6 bases to trimming and J lost 6 bases; unmatched junction nucleotides: 8. Germline-derived CDR1 and CDR2 are MNHEY and SVGAGI. The CDR3 is 14 amino acids. CDR3 nucleotide sequence: TGTGCCAGCAGGAAATTAGGACAGGGGGGCGAGCAGTACTTC. Residues: CASRKLGQGGEQYF.

The chain links TRBV10-2 to TRBJ2-7; D gene unclear. The CDR3 is made up of 13 amino acids. The germline gives CDR1 WSHSY, CDR2 SAAADI. The germline V and J ends were trimmed by 2 bases and 3 bases, with 8 bases remaining between them. The CDR3 loop reads CASSEGKVYEQYF. In DNA form, the CDR3 reads TGCGCCAGCAGTGAGGGCAAAGTCTACGAGCAGTACTTC.

This chain joins TRBV21-1 and TRBJ1-1. TRBV21-1 counts as a pseudogene. The CDR3 extends over 17 amino acids. The CDR3 DNA sequence: TGTGCCAGCAGCAAAGGGGCCCGGGATCGGGAGAACACTGAAGCTTTCTTT. It is translated as CASSKGARDRENTEAFF.

This chain links TRBV5-4 with TRBJ2-7; 9 positions match TRBD1. V was pared by 4 bases and J by 1 base, with 9 bases of the junction left unmatched. The CDR3 loop spans 16 amino acids. Germline CDR1 SGHNT, CDR2 YYREEE (reference sequence). The DNA of the CDR3 is TGTGCCAGCAGCACCCCTGGGGGACAGGGATCCTACGAGCAGTACTTC. Encoded protein: CASSTPGGQGSYEQYF.

This rearrangement joins TRBV28 to TRBJ2-1; TRBD2 aligns across 8 bases. This CDR3 spans 15 amino acids. Germline CDR1 is MDHEN and CDR2 is SYDVKM. Losses at the gene ends were 6 bases for V and 3 bases for J; bases not matched to a gene: 7. The CDR3 DNA is TGTGCCAGCAGAAGCGGGAGTGTCAACTACAATGAGCAGTTCTTC. It yields the protein CASRSGSVNYNEQFF.

The J gene is TRBJ2-1, the V gene TRBV11-3; weak D call: TRBD2 (6 bases). V lost 3 bases to trimming and J lost 2 bases, with 11 bases between them. The CDR3 has 15 amino acids. CDR1 is SGHNT, CDR2 YENEEA, per germline. CDR3 residues: CASSFLASAYNEQFF. CDR3 DNA sequence: TGTGCCAGCAGCTTCCTAGCGAGCGCCTACAATGAGCAGTTCTTC.

V usage is TRBV27 and J usage is TRBJ2-7, with TRBD1 matching 9 bases. Germline V CDR1 and CDR2: MNHEY, SMNVEV (reference sequence). The J segment lost 8 bases and the V segment lost 7 bases, leaving 15 bases of the junction unmatched. The CDR3 is 15 amino acids. Here the CDR3 reads CASNSWTGAPVKQYF. CDR3 coding DNA: TGTGCCAGCAACTCTTGGACAGGGGCCCCGGTTAAGCAGTACTTC.

This rearrangement joins TRBV5-6 to TRBJ1-4, with no clear D. This CDR3 is 17 amino acids long. Between the trimmed V and J ends, which lost 0 bases and 0 bases, there was a span of 12 bases. Per the germline V gene, CDR1 is SGHDT and CDR2 is YYEEEE. CDR3 protein: CASSLDGVRATNEKLFF. CDR3 DNA: TGTGCCAGCAGCTTGGACGGGGTTAGGGCAACTAATGAAAAACTGTTTTTT.

The gene calls are TRBV5-4 and TRBJ1-3; 7 bases map to TRBD1. The trim removed 3 bases at V and 5 bases at J, leaving 5 bases unmatched. This CDR3 has 14 residues. Germline-derived CDR1 and CDR2 are SGHNT and YYREEE (reference sequence). The CDR3, as DNA: TGTGCCAGCAGCTACACAGGGGCTAGAAACACCATATATTTT. Protein sequence: CASSYTGARNTIYF.

This clone has just a few counts. V is TRBV28 and J is TRBJ1-5; D unresolved. The CDR3 sequence is 14 residues long. Germline assignment: CDR1 MDHEN and CDR2 SYDVKM. V lost 7 bases and J 0 bases, leaving 10 bases between the germline ends. CDR3 DNA sequence: TGTGCCAGCAATAAGCTTTATAGCAATCAGCCCCAGCATTTT. Translation gives CASNKLYSNQPQHF.

The CDR3 reads CASSGRLAGGGSEQFF. The CDR3, as DNA: TGTGCCAGCAGCGGACGACTAGCGGGAGGAGGGAGTGAGCAGTTCTTC. The chain uses TRBV9 and TRBJ2-1; 13 bases are shared with TRBD2. CDR1 and CDR2 (germline): SGDLS, YYNGEE. V shed 3 bases, J shed 9 bases, and the junction held 9 bases outside the gene matches. This CDR3 region has 16 residues. Combining the CDR3 with reference TRBV9 and TRBJ2-1 gives the whole variable domain DSGVTQTPKHLITATGQRVTLRCSPRSGDLSVYWYQQSLDQGLQFLIQYYNGEERAKGNILERFSAQQFPDLHSELNLSSLELGDSALYFCASSGRLAGGGSEQFFGPGTRLTVL.

This clone showed up just once. The chain uses TRBV7-8 and TRBJ2-1; TRBD2 matches 13 bases. Germline-derived CDR1 and CDR2 are SGHVS and FQNEAQ. The CDR3 extends over 18 amino acids. V gave up 2 bases and J gave up 4 bases; unmatched junction bases: 8. The CDR3 sequence: CASSLTLAGGPRYNEQFF. Here the CDR3 DNA reads TGTGCCAGCAGCTTAACACTAGCGGGAGGGCCTCGGTACAATGAGCAGTTCTTC.

This chain joins TRBV13 and TRBJ1-2; 7 bases match TRBD1. The germline gives CDR1 PRHDT, CDR2 FYEKMQ (reference sequence). The junction had 9 bases not matched to a gene; V was cut back by 2 bases and J by 0 bases. There are 17 residues in the CDR3. The CDR3 spells CASSLFGTAETNYGYTF. The CDR3 region has the DNA TGTGCCAGCAGCTTATTCGGGACAGCCGAGACTAACTATGGCTACACCTTC.

The chain uses TRBV7-3 and TRBJ2-7; tentative D call: TRBD2 (6 bases). Between the trimmed V and J ends, which lost 5 bases and 2 bases, there was a span of 16 bases. This CDR3 has 15 amino acids. The V gene's germline CDR1 is SGHTA and CDR2 FQGTGA. CDR3 amino acids: CASSTQSGLAYEQYF. For the CDR3, the DNA is TGTGCCAGCAGCACTCAATCGGGACTTGCCTACGAGCAGTACTTC.

The chain uses TRBV27 and TRBJ1-2, with TRBD1 matching 7 bases. This CDR3 region has 14 residues. Trimming removed 5 bases from V and 5 bases from J; junction bases left unmatched: 8. Germline CDR1 reads MNHEY; CDR2 reads SMNVEV (reference sequence). CDR3: CASSHYGTEYGYTF. The DNA for the CDR3 is TGTGCCAGCAGTCACTACGGGACAGAGTATGGCTACACCTTC.